Below, 6 T cell receptor beta chains from the same sample are listed, as sequenced in a study of cytomegalovirus exposure and HLA in healthy donors. PCR involved 60 Vbeta and 13 Jbeta primers. The protocol was immunoSEQ multiplex PCR, while the TCRdb copy is restricted to in-frame clones and leaves out a portion. The sample includes approximately 82,000 clones. The specimen was PBMCs. The receptors stem from a woman aged 60-75 years in good health and CMV-seronegative.

This chain uses TRBV7-9 with TRBJ1-1; TRBD1 agrees at 7 bases. The V segment lost 5 bases and the J segment 7 bases; nucleotides outside the gene matches: 7. The CDR3 runs 13 residues. Germline CDR1 is SEHNR and CDR2 is FQNEAQ (reference sequence). CDR3 sequence reads: CASSLGTVNEAFF. DNA of the CDR3: TGTGCCAGCAGCCTCGGGACAGTTAATGAAGCTTTCTTT.

Here the CDR3 reads CASTGRTVYGYTF. The DNA for the CDR3 is TGTGCCAGCACAGGGCGGACAGTCTATGGCTACACCTTC. This sequence joins TRBV6-1 and TRBJ1-2, with D possibly matching TRBD1 (6 bases). The CDR3 totals 13 residues. The V gene lost 7 bases and the J gene lost 4 bases, with 13 bases spanning the gap. CDR1 MNHNS and CDR2 SASEGT come from the germline V gene.

The chain recombines TRBV6-1 with TRBJ2-1; 13 nucleotides agree with TRBD2. The CDR3 extends over 15 amino acids. Germline CDR1 and CDR2: MNHNS and SASEGT. The J segment lost 9 bases and the V segment lost 3 bases, leaving 5 bases of the junction unmatched. For the CDR3, the DNA is TGTGCCAGCAGTGAGGGGACTAGCGGGACGGGTGAGCAGTTCTTC. Protein sequence: CASSEGTSGTGEQFF.

This rearrangement joins TRBV27 to TRBJ2-1, with 11 nucleotides matching TRBD2. V was pared by 4 bases and J by 9 bases, with 5 bases of the junction left unmatched. CDR3 length: 14 amino acids. Germline V CDR1 and CDR2: MNHEY, SMNVEV (reference sequence). Here the CDR3 reads CASSSTSGVGEQFF. DNA of the CDR3: TGTGCCAGCAGTTCGACTAGCGGGGTCGGTGAGCAGTTCTTC.

This sequence joins TRBV30 and TRBJ2-2; 7 nucleotides line up with TRBD2. Germline trimming cut 2 bases from V and 7 bases from J; bases unmatched to any gene: 10. The CDR3 extends over 15 amino acids. The V gene's germline CDR1 is GTSNPN and CDR2 SVGIG (reference sequence). For the CDR3, the DNA is TGTGCCTGGAGTCCCGGGACTAAAATTATCGGGGAGCTGTTTTTT. Translated, it gives CAWSPGTKIIGELFF.

The V gene is TRBV19, the J gene TRBJ2-7, with a weak D call TRBD2 (7 bases). The germline CDR1 and CDR2 sequences are LNHDA and SQIVND (reference sequence). V lost 5 bases and J lost 6, with 17 bases in between. The CDR3 runs 14 residues. This chain's CDR3 is CASSPGGTFSEQYF. In DNA form, the CDR3 reads TGTGCCAGTAGTCCCGGGGGGACATTCTCCGAGCAGTACTTC.